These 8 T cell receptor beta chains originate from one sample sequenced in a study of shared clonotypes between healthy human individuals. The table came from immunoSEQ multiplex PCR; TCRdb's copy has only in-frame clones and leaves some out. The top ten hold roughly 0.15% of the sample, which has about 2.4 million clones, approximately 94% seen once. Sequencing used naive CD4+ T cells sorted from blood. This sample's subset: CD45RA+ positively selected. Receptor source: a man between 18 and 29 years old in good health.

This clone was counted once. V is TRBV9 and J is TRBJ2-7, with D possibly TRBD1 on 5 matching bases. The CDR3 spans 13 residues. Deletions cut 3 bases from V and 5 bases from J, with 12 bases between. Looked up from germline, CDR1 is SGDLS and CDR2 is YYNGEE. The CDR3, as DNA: TGTGCCAGCAGCGACCGACAGAACAACGAGCAGTACTTC. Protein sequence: CASSDRQNNEQYF.

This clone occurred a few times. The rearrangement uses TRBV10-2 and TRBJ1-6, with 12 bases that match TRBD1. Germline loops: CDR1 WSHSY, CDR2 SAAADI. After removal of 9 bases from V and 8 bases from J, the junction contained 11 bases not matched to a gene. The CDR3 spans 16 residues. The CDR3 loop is CASGTGGALLYSPLHF. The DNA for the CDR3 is TGCGCCAGTGGGACAGGGGGCGCGCTCCTTTATTCACCCCTCCACTTT.

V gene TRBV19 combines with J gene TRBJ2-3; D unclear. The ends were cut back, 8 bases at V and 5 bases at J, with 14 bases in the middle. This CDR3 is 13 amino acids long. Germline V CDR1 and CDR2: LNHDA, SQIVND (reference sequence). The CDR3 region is CASLRAGEDTQYF. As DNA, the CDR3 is TGTGCCAGTTTAAGGGCTGGGGAAGATACGCAGTATTTT.

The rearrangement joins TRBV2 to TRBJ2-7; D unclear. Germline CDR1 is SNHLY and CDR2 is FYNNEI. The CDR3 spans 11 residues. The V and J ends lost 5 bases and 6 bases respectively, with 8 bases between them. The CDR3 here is CASSYSLEQYF. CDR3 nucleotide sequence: TGTGCCAGCAGTTACAGTCTCGAGCAGTACTTC.

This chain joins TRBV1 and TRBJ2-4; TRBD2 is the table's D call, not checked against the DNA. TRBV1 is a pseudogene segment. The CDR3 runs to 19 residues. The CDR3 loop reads CTSSPNPGLAGVFKNIQYF. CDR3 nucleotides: TGCACCAGCAGCCCTAACCCGGGACTAGCGGGAGTTTTCAAAAACATTCAGTACTTC.

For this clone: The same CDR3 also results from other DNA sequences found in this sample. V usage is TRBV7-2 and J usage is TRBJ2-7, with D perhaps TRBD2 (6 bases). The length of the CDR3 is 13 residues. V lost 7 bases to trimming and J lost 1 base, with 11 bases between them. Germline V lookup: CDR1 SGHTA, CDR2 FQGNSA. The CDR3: CASTPGTSYEQYF. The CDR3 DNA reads TGTGCCAGCACCCCGGGGACTTCCTACGAGCAGTACTTC.

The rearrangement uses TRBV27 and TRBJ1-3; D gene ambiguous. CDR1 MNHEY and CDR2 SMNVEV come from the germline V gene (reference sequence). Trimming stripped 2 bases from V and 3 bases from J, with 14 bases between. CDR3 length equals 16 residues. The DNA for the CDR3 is TGTGCCAGCAGTTTAGATAGGAGCTACCGTGGAAACACCATATATTTT. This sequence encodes CASSLDRSYRGNTIYF.

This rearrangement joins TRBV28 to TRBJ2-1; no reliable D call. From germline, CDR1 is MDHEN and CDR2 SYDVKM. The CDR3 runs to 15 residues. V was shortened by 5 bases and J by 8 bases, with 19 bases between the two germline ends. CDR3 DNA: TGTGCCAGCAGTGCCCGTAGCCCGGGTTACCATGAGCAGTTCTTC. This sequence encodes CASSARSPGYHEQFF.